The 9 T cell receptor beta chains given below trace back to one sample, sequenced in a study of T cell responses to AZD1222 COVID-19 vaccine. Sequencing used immunoSEQ multiplex PCR; TCRdb keeps in-frame clones, though not all of them. Here the sample spans approximately 77,000 clones, approximately 92% being singletons. The specimen was peripheral blood, collected 28 days after the second AZD1222 dose. The source of these receptors is an adult who received the AZD1222 COVID-19 vaccine.

The chain recombines TRBV7-6 with TRBJ2-7; TRBD2 agrees at 7 bases. CDR1 and CDR2 from the germline V gene are SGHVS and FNYEAQ. The CDR3 is 17 amino acids. V shed 0 bases, J shed 3 bases, and the junction held 11 bases outside the gene matches. The CDR3 spells CASSLAGRGIQSYEQYF. The CDR3 bases are TGTGCCAGCAGCTTAGCAGGGAGGGGTATCCAAAGCTACGAGCAGTACTTC.

This clone was seen a few times. The CDR3 coding sequence is TGTGCCAGCAGCTTGGCATCGGCGGGAGACACCGGGGAGCTGTTTTTT. Translated, it gives CASSLASAGDTGELFF. This chain uses TRBV5-4 with TRBJ2-2, with 7 positions matching TRBD2. Unmatched junction bases numbered 5, after V lost 0 bases and J lost 3 bases. Germline V gene data show CDR1 as SGHNT and CDR2 as YYREEE (reference sequence). This CDR3 spans 16 amino acids.

The rearrangement uses TRBV6-1 and TRBJ2-3; the D gene is possibly TRBD2 (6 bases). Germline V gene data show CDR1 as MNHNS and CDR2 as SASEGT. V lost 2 bases to trimming and J lost 5 bases, with 14 bases between them. The CDR3 is 15 amino acids. The CDR3 bases are TGTGCCAGCAGTGAATTAACGGGAGTTCAAGATACGCAGTATTTT. It encodes CASSELTGVQDTQYF.

J is TRBJ1-4 and V is TRBV12-5; 10 bases are shared with TRBD1. This CDR3 has 15 amino acids. Germline CDR1 and CDR2: LGHNT and FRNRAP. The V gene end was trimmed by 5 bases and the J gene end by 10 bases; junction bases not matched to a gene: 10. The CDR3 DNA reads TGTGCTAGTGGTACCTCGACAGGGGGCGTAGGAAAACTGTTTTTT. Translated, it gives CASGTSTGGVGKLFF.

The V gene is TRBV4-1, the J gene TRBJ2-1; the D gene is possibly TRBD2 (6 bases). In germline, CDR1 is MGHRA, CDR2 YSYEKL. This CDR3 spans 17 amino acids. Trimming stripped 1 base from V and 0 bases from J, with 13 bases between. Here the CDR3 DNA reads TGCGCCAGCAGCCAAGGTCTCGGGGGAAGCTCCTACAATGAGCAGTTCTTC. Translated: CASSQGLGGSSYNEQFF.

The V gene is TRBV27, the J gene TRBJ2-1, with 14 bases lining up with TRBD2. The CDR3 consists of 14 residues. After removal of 5 bases from V and 10 bases from J, the junction contained 4 bases not matched to a gene. Germline CDR1 is MNHEY and CDR2 is SMNVEV (reference sequence). CDR3 sequence (DNA): TGTGCCAGCAGTCCAGGACTAGCGGGAGGCGAGCAGTTCTTC. This codes for CASSPGLAGGEQFF.

V is TRBV28 and J is TRBJ2-5; 14 nucleotides align to TRBD2. Trimming removed 3 bases from V and 4 bases from J; junction bases left unmatched: 4. CDR1 and CDR2 (germline): MDHEN, SYDVKM. This CDR3 comprises 16 residues. The DNA for the CDR3 is TGTGCCAGCAGTTTGGGACTAGCGGGAGAGTCAGAGACCCAGTACTTC. Residues: CASSLGLAGESETQYF.

This sequence joins TRBV21-1 and TRBJ1-5; the table names TRBD1, a call not compared with the DNA. TRBV21-1 is a recognized pseudogene. The CDR3 has 13 residues. The CDR3 sequence is CARMDRGEQPQHF. CDR3 coding DNA: TGTGCCAGGATGGACAGGGGCGAACAGCCCCAGCATTTT.

A word on this clone: A read error may produce the germline difference seen at one junction end. The chain couples TRBV12-3 or TRBV12-4 to TRBJ2-1, with D maybe TRBD2 (6 bases). This CDR3 is built from 13 residues. The CDR3 nucleotides read TGTGCCAGCAGATTAGCGGCCTACAATGAGCAGTTCTTC. It encodes CASRLAAYNEQFF.